The 30 T cell receptor beta chains presented below share a single source sample, sequenced in a study of T cell responses to AZD1222 COVID-19 vaccine. Profiled with immunoSEQ multiplex PCR; TCRdb holds only in-frame clones, not every one. The table lists 150,000 to 200,000 clones, around 94% of them singletons. Sample: peripheral blood, taken on day 0 of AZD1222 vaccination. Source of these receptors: an adult in good health.

The chain uses TRBV4-3 and TRBJ2-2; perhaps D is TRBD1 or TRBD2 (5 bases each). Germline values: CDR1 LGHNA, CDR2 YSLEER. V was shortened by 0 bases and J by 4 bases, with 9 bases between the two germline ends. The CDR3 runs 15 residues. CDR3 residues: CASSQDSGPTGELFF. The CDR3, as DNA: TGCGCCAGCAGCCAAGACTCGGGGCCCACCGGGGAGCTGTTTTTT.

The gene calls are TRBV7-2 and TRBJ2-7; possibly TRBD2 for D (6 bases). Germline V gene lookup returns CDR1 SGHTA and CDR2 FQGNSA. Trimming removed 5 bases at V and 2 bases at J, with 10 bases between. The CDR3 spans 13 residues. Here the CDR3 DNA reads TGTGCCAGCAGCGCCCGGGAGACCTACGAGCAGTACTTC. Translated: CASSARETYEQYF.

The CDR3 loop is CASTRRAGEQPQHF. The CDR3 DNA sequence: TGTGCCAGCACCCGAAGGGCAGGAGAACAGCCCCAGCATTTT. The chain carries TRBV2 and TRBJ1-5; D uncertain. CDR1 is SNHLY, CDR2 FYNNEI, per germline. The CDR3 sequence is 14 residues long. V dropped 7 bases and J dropped 7 bases, with 17 bases sitting between them.

V gene TRBV6-5 combines with J gene TRBJ2-1; weak D call: TRBD1 (5 bases). The CDR3 runs 14 residues. Germline values: CDR1 MNHEY, CDR2 SVGAGI. Trimming took off 8 bases at V and 2 bases at J, with 13 bases between the two ends. The CDR3 reads CASGSARAYNEQFF. The CDR3 DNA sequence: TGTGCCAGCGGTTCCGCCAGGGCCTACAATGAGCAGTTCTTC.

The chain uses TRBV27 and TRBJ2-7; no reliable D call. V lost 8 bases, J lost 6 bases, and 20 bases lay in between. The germline gives CDR1 MNHEY, CDR2 SMNVEV (reference sequence). The CDR3 totals 14 residues. The CDR3 coding sequence is TGTGCCAGCGGAGCCGGGCGTACCGCGCTCGAGCAGTACTTC. Its translation is CASGAGRTALEQYF.

J is TRBJ1-5 and V is TRBV6-5; D perhaps matches TRBD1 (5 bases). V lost 6 bases and J 7 bases, leaving 10 bases between the germline ends. The CDR3 loop spans 12 amino acids. Germline V gene lookup returns CDR1 MNHEY and CDR2 SVGAGI. As DNA, the CDR3 is TGTGCCAGCAGGGGGGTCGGGCAGCCCCAGCATTTT. This translates into CASRGVGQPQHF.

This chain joins TRBV5-4 and TRBJ2-2; D is perhaps TRBD2 (6 bases). Germline CDR1 SGHNT, CDR2 YYREEE (reference sequence). The CDR3 has 16 amino acids. Trimming took off 3 bases at V and 4 bases at J, with 16 bases between the two ends. CDR3 loop: CASSSRAGPLTGELFF. The CDR3 DNA is TGTGCCAGCAGCTCCCGGGCGGGGCCCCTCACCGGGGAGCTGTTTTTT.

CDR3 nucleotide sequence: TGTGCCAGCAGTTCCACAGGGAAGACGGGATCCTACGAGCAGTACGTC. It is translated as CASSSTGKTGSYEQYV. This chain connects TRBV7-9 to TRBJ2-7, with D maybe TRBD1 (6 bases). Trimming took off 6 bases at V and 1 base at J, with 19 bases between the two ends. The CDR3 has 16 amino acids. Germline V gene data show CDR1 as SEHNR and CDR2 as FQNEAQ (reference sequence).

The rearrangement links TRBV4-2 to TRBJ1-3; D unresolved. In germline, CDR1 is LGHNA, CDR2 YNFKEQ. The CDR3 runs to 18 residues. Trimming took off 0 bases at V and 0 bases at J, with 15 bases between the two ends. The CDR3 here is CASSQDPPRTSSGNTIYF. CDR3 nucleotides: TGTGCCAGCAGCCAAGATCCCCCAAGAACGAGCTCTGGAAACACCATATATTTT.

This clone came up a few times. The chain links TRBV6-5 to TRBJ2-7, with D possibly being TRBD1 (5 bases). This CDR3 spans 12 amino acids. CDR1 and CDR2 (germline): MNHEY, SVGAGI. Deletions cut 4 bases from V and 6 bases from J, with 10 bases between. The CDR3 region is CASSFDRSEQYF. The CDR3 coding sequence is TGTGCCAGCAGTTTCGACAGATCCGAGCAGTACTTC.

This sequence joins TRBV18 and TRBJ1-5, with 11 bases that match TRBD1. Germline V lookup: CDR1 KGHSH, CDR2 LQKENI. This CDR3 has 14 residues. V shed 3 bases and J 9 bases; nucleotides not matched to a gene: 4. CDR3 in DNA: TGTGCCAGCTCACCCGGGACAGGGGGTTTGCCCCAGCATTTT. Residues: CASSPGTGGLPQHF.

This clone was observed once. V gene TRBV5-8 combines with J gene TRBJ1-1, with D possibly matching TRBD1 (6 bases). Germline V gene sequence: CDR1 SGHTS, CDR2 YDEGEE. This CDR3 has 16 amino acids. The ends were cut back, 2 bases at V and 5 bases at J, with 19 bases in the middle. The CDR3: CASSFLTGGLRTEAFF. The CDR3 DNA follows: TGTGCCAGCAGCTTCCTGACAGGAGGATTGAGAACTGAAGCTTTCTTT.

The chain has TRBV5-1 and TRBJ1-5, with D possibly TRBD1 on 5 matching bases. Germline V gene data show CDR1 as SGHRS and CDR2 as YFSETQ. V dropped 4 bases and J dropped 2 bases, with 16 bases sitting between them. The CDR3 covers 16 residues. CDR3 amino acids: CASSLGTIGGNQPQHF. CDR3 bases: TGCGCCAGCAGCCTCGGGACGATCGGAGGCAATCAGCCCCAGCATTTT.

Only one count was recorded for this clone. V and J are TRBV27 and TRBJ1-1; perhaps TRBD1 as D (6 bases). Germline V gene sequence: CDR1 MNHEY, CDR2 SMNVEV (reference sequence). This CDR3 region has 19 residues. V lost 4 bases, J lost 0 bases, and 24 bases lay in between. CDR3 in DNA: TGTGCCAGCAGTTATCGGGCCCGGGACGGGGGCATTCTGAACACTGAAGCTTTCTTT. This translates into CASSYRARDGGILNTEAFF.

V gene TRBV28 combines with J gene TRBJ1-6, with TRBD1 as a possible D gene (6 bases). The CDR3 runs 14 residues. Germline lookup yields CDR1 MDHEN and CDR2 SYDVKM. The germline V and J ends were trimmed by 3 bases and 10 bases, with 13 bases remaining between them. The CDR3 nucleotides read TGTGCCAGCAGTTTCGGCAGGGGCCTGTCACCCCTCCACTTT. It translates to CASSFGRGLSPLHF.

V is TRBV25-1 and J is TRBJ2-1; the D gene is possibly TRBD1 (6 bases). This CDR3 has 15 amino acids. CDR1 and CDR2 from the germline V gene are MGHDK and SYGVNS. Trimming removed 1 base from V and 2 bases from J, with 9 bases in between. The CDR3 DNA reads TGTGCCAGCAGTGAATGGGACAAGGCCTACAATGAGCAGTTCTTC. It encodes CASSEWDKAYNEQFF.

This chain joins TRBV4-3 and TRBJ2-3; 9 bases agree with TRBD2. Trimming removed 0 bases from V and 11 bases from J; junction bases left unmatched: 9. Germline assignment: CDR1 LGHNA and CDR2 YSLEER. The CDR3 extends over 15 amino acids. The CDR3 nucleotides read TGCGCCAGCAGCCAAGAAGGTAGCGGGGGCGGGGTGCAGTATTTT. Amino acid sequence: CASSQEGSGGGVQYF.

The CDR3 DNA sequence: TGTGCCAGCAGCGTAGACAACAGTATCTATGGCTACACCTTC. Residues: CASSVDNSIYGYTF. This chain uses TRBV9 with TRBJ1-2; no definite D call. With 0 bases removed from V and 4 bases from J, the gap between germline ends came to 10 bases. Germline assignment: CDR1 SGDLS and CDR2 YYNGEE. There are 14 residues in the CDR3.

The sample holds a few counts of this clone. The V and J genes are TRBV28 and TRBJ1-5; 10 bases line up with TRBD1. CDR1 MDHEN and CDR2 SYDVKM come from the germline V gene. This CDR3 region has 15 residues. Trimming removed 11 bases from V and 3 bases from J; junction bases left unmatched: 10. The CDR3 nucleotides are TGTGCCTCTGGGGGGACAGGGGTTACCAATCAGCCCCAGCATTTT. This encodes CASGGTGVTNQPQHF.

This sequence joins TRBV12-3 or TRBV12-4 and TRBJ1-2; 10 nucleotides line up with TRBD1. V lost 6 bases to trimming and J lost 8 bases; unmatched junction nucleotides: 3. This CDR3 has 12 amino acids. CDR3 sequence reads: CASRTGGVGYTF. In nucleotides, the CDR3 is TGTGCCAGCAGGACAGGGGGCGTGGGCTACACCTTC.

The CDR3 region is CASSKGVRDQETQYF. As DNA, the CDR3 is TGTGCCAGCAGCAAAGGAGTGCGGGACCAAGAGACCCAGTACTTC. The chain employs TRBV21-1 and TRBJ2-5; no check of the table's D call, TRBD2, against the DNA was made. TRBV21-1 is a recognized pseudogene. The CDR3 covers 15 residues.

V usage is TRBV7-9 and J usage is TRBJ1-5; TRBD1 is a possible D gene (6 bases). Deletions cut 4 bases from V and 7 bases from J, with 17 bases between. CDR1 and CDR2 from the germline V gene are SEHNR and FQNEAQ (reference sequence). The CDR3 is 15 amino acids. In DNA, the CDR3 is TGTGCCAGCAGCTCCCATGAGGGGGAGAGCCAGCCCCAGCATTTT. This sequence encodes CASSSHEGESQPQHF.

The V call is TRBV5-8, the J call TRBJ2-1; the match to TRBD2 covers 9 bases. J was trimmed by 7 bases and V by 4 bases; bases with no gene match: 3. The CDR3 spans 13 residues. CDR1 and CDR2 from the germline V gene are SGHTS and YDEGEE. The CDR3 loop is CASSRGLANEQFF. The CDR3 region has the DNA TGTGCCAGCAGCCGAGGACTAGCGAATGAGCAGTTCTTC.

The chain recombines TRBV4-3 with TRBJ1-2, with D perhaps TRBD1 (5 bases). The germline V gene encodes CDR1 LGHNA and CDR2 YSLEER. Trimming took off 0 bases at V and 2 bases at J, with 10 bases between the two ends. This CDR3 comprises 15 residues. Here the CDR3 reads CASSQEGRGNYGYTF. As DNA, the CDR3 is TGCGCCAGCAGCCAAGAGGGTAGGGGCAACTATGGCTACACCTTC.

This CDR3 reads CASSLASGPHEPQHF. The CDR3 DNA reads TGTGCCAGCAGCTTAGCGTCCGGACCCCACGAGCCCCAGCATTTT. The chain uses TRBV7-2 and TRBJ1-5; no clear D. The CDR3 extends over 15 amino acids. Germline lookup yields CDR1 SGHTA and CDR2 FQGNSA. Deletions cut 0 bases from V and 8 bases from J, with 14 bases between.

In nucleotides, the CDR3 is TGTGCCATCACCCCCGTCGAGGGCACTGAAGCTTTCTTT. Protein product: CAITPVEGTEAFF. This chain uses TRBV10-3 with TRBJ1-1; D gene uncertain. With 7 bases removed from V and 4 bases from J, the gap between germline ends came to 13 bases. Per the germline V gene, CDR1 is ENHRY and CDR2 is SYGVKD. This CDR3 is 13 amino acids long.

The V and J genes are TRBV28 and TRBJ2-1; D perhaps matches TRBD2 (6 bases). Germline V gene lookup returns CDR1 MDHEN and CDR2 SYDVKM. The germline V and J ends were trimmed by 2 bases and 15 bases, with 20 bases remaining between them. This CDR3 has 14 residues. CDR3 in DNA: TGTGCCAGCAGTTTAGTGGGGGACTTCAATATGCCGTTCTTC. It specifies CASSLVGDFNMPFF.

This chain links TRBV6-2 or TRBV6-3 with TRBJ2-7; D not certain. Germline V gene data show CDR1 as MNHEY and CDR2 as SVGEGT. This CDR3 is 13 amino acids long. Trimming shortened V by 5 bases and J by 2 bases, and 10 bases separated the two germline ends. The CDR3 loop reads CASSPAVPYEQYV. CDR3 coding DNA: TGTGCCAGCAGTCCGGCCGTGCCCTACGAGCAGTACGTC.

This chain links TRBV10-1 with TRBJ2-7; 15 bases match TRBD2. CDR1 and CDR2 (germline): WNHNN, SYGVQD (reference sequence). The J segment lost 2 bases and the V segment lost 6 bases, leaving 14 bases of the junction unmatched. This CDR3 spans 19 amino acids. The CDR3 is CASRAAVGTSGGPTYEQYV. In DNA, the CDR3 is TGCGCCAGCAGAGCCGCCGTCGGGACTAGCGGGGGGCCGACCTACGAGCAGTACGTC.

The chain combines TRBV18 with TRBJ2-3; 10 nucleotides agree with TRBD2. CDR1 KGHSH and CDR2 LQKENI come from the germline V gene. J lost 0 bases, V lost 3 bases, and 6 bases had no gene match. The CDR3 consists of 17 residues. The CDR3 coding sequence is TGTGCCAGCTCACCGGTAGCGGGGGGTACTAGCACAGATACGCAGTATTTT. Its translation is CASSPVAGGTSTDTQYF.